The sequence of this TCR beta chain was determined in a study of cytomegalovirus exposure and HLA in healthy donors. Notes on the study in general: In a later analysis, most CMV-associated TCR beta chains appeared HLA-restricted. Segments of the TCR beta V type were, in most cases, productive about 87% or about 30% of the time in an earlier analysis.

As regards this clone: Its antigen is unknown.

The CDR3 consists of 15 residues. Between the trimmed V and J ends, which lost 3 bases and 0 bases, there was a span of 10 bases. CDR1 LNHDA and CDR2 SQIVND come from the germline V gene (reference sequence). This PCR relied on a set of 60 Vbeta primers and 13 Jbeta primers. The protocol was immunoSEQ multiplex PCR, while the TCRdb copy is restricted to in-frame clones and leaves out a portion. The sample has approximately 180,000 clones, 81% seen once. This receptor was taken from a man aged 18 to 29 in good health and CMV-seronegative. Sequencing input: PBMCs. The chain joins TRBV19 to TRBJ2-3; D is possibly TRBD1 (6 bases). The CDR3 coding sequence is TGTGCCAGTAGTATTACAGGGCCTAGCACAGATACGCAGTATTTT. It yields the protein CASSITGPSTDTQYF. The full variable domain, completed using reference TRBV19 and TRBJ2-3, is DGGITQSPKYLFRKEGQNVTLSCEQNLNHDAMYWYRQDPGQGLRLIYYSQIVNDFQKGDIAEGYSVSREKKESFPLTVTSAQKNPTAFYLCASSITGPSTDTQYFGPGTRLTVL.